What follows describes a single T cell receptor (beta chain). Its antigen is undetermined. Relative to the germline gene, one junction end is altered; a read error may explain this. The data belong to a study of blood T cells in healthy people across ages. Germline CDR1 and CDR2: MNHNS and SASEGT. This CDR3 is 14 amino acids long. PCR was performed a second time for roughly 7 to 11 cycles using a sample-barcoded 5' primer and a J-beta primer mix. TCRdb redid the calling of the 5' RACE reads with MiXCR, one entry per CDR3 protein. This table holds about a million distinct CDR3 sequences, 51% found once. Study observations and caveats: Long-lived donors carried more naive CD4+ cells and greater diversity than aged donors. Per-million-T-cell TCR beta diversity fell roughly linearly with age.

This receptor was identified in a woman aged 60-75 years in good health. The specimen was blood. This chain joins TRBV6-1 and TRBJ1-4; D is undetermined. As DNA, the CDR3 is TGTGCCCGCAGTCCAGATGCAACTAATGAAAAACTGTTTTTT. This encodes CARSPDATNEKLFF.